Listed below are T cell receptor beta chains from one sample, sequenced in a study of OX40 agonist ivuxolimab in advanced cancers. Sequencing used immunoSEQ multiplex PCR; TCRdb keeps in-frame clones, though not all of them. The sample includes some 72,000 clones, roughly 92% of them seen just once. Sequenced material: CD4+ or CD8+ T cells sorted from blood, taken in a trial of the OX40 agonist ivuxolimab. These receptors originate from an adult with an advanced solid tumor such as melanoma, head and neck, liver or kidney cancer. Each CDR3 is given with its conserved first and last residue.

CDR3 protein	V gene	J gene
CASSKVAGGRWDTQYF	TRBV21-1	TRBJ2-3
CASSPSPGGSYEQYF	TRBV19	TRBJ2-7
CASSLAQRGGPSSYNEQFF	TRBV5-1	TRBJ2-1
CASRLTYQETQYF	TRBV19	TRBJ2-5
CASSLAPPGNYGYTF	TRBV11-2	TRBJ1-2
CASSSAGGPYEQYF	TRBV7-6	TRBJ2-7
CASSYTGGRYNEQFF	TRBV5-1	TRBJ2-1
CASSSRVAGGPGTDTQYF	TRBV5-1	TRBJ2-3
CASSQSGTLLHYEQYF	TRBV16	TRBJ2-7
CASSLDRTSGATDTQYF	TRBV7-6	TRBJ2-3
CASSLPPSGHGTGELFF	TRBV7-3	TRBJ2-2
CSARGTGGDTFF	TRBV29-1	TRBJ1-1
CASSLDGVPYEQYF	TRBV13	TRBJ2-7
CASSNQGAHGEKLFF	TRBV6-5	TRBJ1-4
CASSFQTGLGYEQYF	TRBV11-2	TRBJ2-7
CASSLSTGTGWYEQYF	TRBV27	TRBJ2-7
CASSPSSYEQYF	TRBV13	TRBJ2-7
CASSLAGQGAMNTEAFF	TRBV27	TRBJ1-1
CASSPISAAYEQYF	TRBV6-5	TRBJ2-7
CASSFAGHNEQFF	TRBV13	TRBJ2-1
CASSVSDSTDTQYF	TRBV6-4	TRBJ2-3
CASSLISYPGRTYEQYF	TRBV27	NA
CASSDSRDMGTGELFF	TRBV6-4	TRBJ2-2
CSVFTGELFF	TRBV29-1	TRBJ2-2
CASSPGTGAYNEQFF	TRBV27	TRBJ2-1
CASSQYSSTNEKLFF	TRBV4-1	TRBJ1-4
CASALLGYNEQFF	TRBV12-5	TRBJ2-1
CASSEVATTDEQYF	TRBV2	TRBJ2-7
CASSKGGEALPNQPQHF	TRBV21-1	TRBJ1-5
CASSESRGGNYGYTF	TRBV25-1	TRBJ1-2
CASSGGSQGVEKLFF	TRBV5-6	TRBJ1-4
CASIKLAGGAYNEQFF	TRBV6-4	TRBJ2-1
CARTRRGEGITEAFF	TRBV19	TRBJ1-1